This T cell receptor (beta chain) was sequenced in a study of blood T cell repertoires in COVID-19. Study-wide background: Sample material is recorded as cDNA or gDNA derived from T cells, B-cell-depleted T cells, or PBMCs.

The germline V and J ends were trimmed by 0 bases and 0 bases, with 11 bases remaining between them. Germline V gives CDR1 GTSNPN, CDR2 SVGIG (reference sequence). The CDR3 has 15 amino acids. Original handling: For nucleated cells, counts were estimated from reference gene primer amplification. Sequencing was performed with immunoSEQ multiplex PCR; in TCRdb, only in-frame clones are kept and a portion is missing. That table gives V, J and clone size, and the DNA gave D and trimming. The sample shows 100,000 or so clones, about nine tenths of them seen only once. Sequences were obtained from peripheral blood. The TCR comes from a woman in her forties or fifties with COVID-19, enrolled during active disease. The chain recombines TRBV30 with TRBJ2-5; D remains unclear. The CDR3 loop is CAWSVFSPYQETQYF. The CDR3 region has the DNA TGTGCCTGGAGTGTATTCAGTCCGTACCAAGAGACCCAGTACTTC.